The following is a T cell receptor (beta chain) sequence with its context. In the original analysis: Amplification of reference gene primers provided the estimated nucleated cell counts. TCRdb's table, derived via immunoSEQ multiplex PCR, lists solely in-frame clones and lacks some. V, J and clone size are those of that table, while D and trimming were read from the DNA. The repertoire consists of some 130,000 clones, with about 87% occurring once and the leading ten covering about 2.5%. Trimming removed 7 bases from V and 1 base from J, with 16 bases in between. The CDR3 totals 15 residues. Germline V gene data show CDR1 as MNHNY and CDR2 as SVGAGI (reference sequence). The data were obtained in a study of blood T cell repertoires in COVID-19. Study context: Some COVID-19 samples were acute and others convalescent; all came from the United States, Italy and Spain. PBMCs, B-cell-depleted T cells, or T cells provided the cDNA or gDNA that made up the material.

Material: peripheral blood. The chain carries TRBV6-6 and TRBJ1-2, with a possible D match to TRBD1 (6 bases). The source is a man between 45 and 60 years old with active COVID-19. CDR3 amino acids: CASTLSGVVNYGYTF. CDR3 nucleotide sequence: TGTGCCAGCACCCTCTCAGGGGTCGTTAACTATGGCTACACCTTC.